The clone carrying this T cell receptor beta chain was detected many times. This entry comes from a study of identical twins. Using its own MiXCR run on the 5' RACE reads, TCRdb lists one record per CDR3 protein. The repertoire includes 600,000 to 800,000 distinct CDR3 sequences, 21% of them detected once, and roughly 4.3% sits in the top ten. The CDR3 is made up of 11 amino acids. Germline assignment: CDR1 MGHRA and CDR2 YSYEKL. V was clipped by 1 base and J by 8 bases, with 2 bases between them. The sample was also reused in another study, on T cells expressing NK-cell markers.

This TCR derives from a woman aged 18-29 years in good health. This chain connects TRBV4-1 to TRBJ2-2; D gene uncertain. The sample was PBMCs. CDR3 in amino acids: CASSQGGELFF. The CDR3 nucleotides read TGCGCCAGCAGCCAAGGGGGGGAGCTGTTTTTT.